Each of the 20 T cell receptor beta chains below was sequenced from the same sample in a study of regulatory T cells in long-lasting Graves disease. Researchers made TCR beta libraries by using iRepertoire HTBI primers and running Arm-PCR on CDR3 regions. Using its own MiXCR run on the multiplex PCR reads, TCRdb lists one record per CDR3 protein. The sample includes about 400,000 distinct CDR3 sequences, around 15% of them seen just once. Time point of the sample: newly diagnosed GD, antithyroid drugs for less than 3 months. The TCR library was made from RNA extracted from PBMCs. This sample comprised peripheral blood mononuclear cells (PBMCs), obtained at new diagnosis, from a patient treated with antithyroid drugs. Every receptor here comes from a female donor with Graves disease.

This clonotype was seen a few times. The chain has TRBV4-1 and TRBJ1-3; D may be TRBD1 (5 bases). CDR3 length: 18 residues. CDR1 MGHRA and CDR2 YSYEKL come from the germline V gene. V dropped 2 bases and J dropped 0 bases, with 17 bases sitting between them. CDR3 sequence (DNA): TGCGCCAGCAGCCAAAACCCGGGACTCCTGAGCTCTGGAAACACCATATATTTT. This translates into CASSQNPGLLSSGNTIYF.

The table lists this clonotype with many counts. This chain joins TRBV4-1 and TRBJ2-1, with D tentatively TRBD1 or TRBD2 (6 bases each). Looked up from germline, CDR1 is MGHRA and CDR2 is YSYEKL. The CDR3 consists of 16 residues. Trimming removed 1 base from V and 9 bases from J, with 19 bases in between. CDR3 DNA sequence: TGCGCCAGCAGCCAAGTTTTCCGGGGGCGGGTCAGTGAGCAGTTCTTC. As protein: CASSQVFRGRVSEQFF.

The sample holds many counts of this clonotype. This chain uses TRBV20-1 with TRBJ1-1; D is unresolved. The germline V gene has CDR1 DFQATT and CDR2 SNEGSKA (reference sequence). The length of the CDR3 is 14 residues. Trimming pared 3 bases from V and 7 bases from J, leaving 18 bases between. The CDR3 reads CSASSDAQAFEAFF. The DNA of the CDR3 is TGCAGTGCTAGTTCGGATGCCCAAGCCTTTGAAGCTTTCTTT.

The gene calls are TRBV6-5 and TRBJ1-4; no clear D gene. Between the trimmed V and J ends, which lost 4 bases and 3 bases, there was a span of 3 bases. This CDR3 region has 12 residues. Germline V gene sequence: CDR1 MNHEY, CDR2 SVGAGI. DNA of the CDR3: TGTGCCAGCAGTTCGTCTAATGAAAAACTGTTTTTT. Translation gives CASSSSNEKLFF.

This clonotype came up many times. The V gene is TRBV28, the J gene TRBJ1-5; D is perhaps TRBD1 (5 bases). Germline loops: CDR1 MDHEN, CDR2 SYDVKM. Trimming took 5 bases from V and 0 from J, leaving 11 bases between them. This CDR3 has 15 amino acids. The CDR3 is CASSPEGISNQPQHF. CDR3 sequence (DNA): TGTGCCAGCAGTCCTGAGGGGATTAGCAATCAGCCCCAGCATTTT.

This clonotype was observed a few times. One junction end does not reproduce the germline sequence, and a read error may be involved. The chain's CDR3 is CASSLRTLYSYTF. In DNA, the CDR3 is TGTGCCAGCAGTTTACGGACACTCTATAGCTACACCTTC. The rearrangement joins TRBV28 to TRBJ1-2; D perhaps matches TRBD1 (5 bases). The germline CDR1 and CDR2 sequences are MDHEN and SYDVKM. There are 13 residues in the CDR3.

This clonotype was seen at least ten times. The rearrangement links TRBV7-9 to TRBJ2-7; TRBD1 agrees at 8 bases. The CDR3 has 14 amino acids. From germline, CDR1 is SEHNR and CDR2 FQNEAQ (reference sequence). Germline trimming cut 11 bases from V and 0 bases from J; bases unmatched to any gene: 9. The CDR3 protein is CASLPTGDSYEQYF. For the CDR3, the DNA is TGTGCCTCCCTACCGACAGGGGACTCCTACGAGCAGTACTTC. Together with reference TRBV7-9 and TRBJ2-7, the CDR3 gives the full variable domain: DTGVSQNPRHKITKRGQNVTFRCDPISEHNRLYWYRQTLGQGPEFLTYFQNEAQLEKSRLLSDRFSAERPKGSFSTLEIQRTEQGDSAMYLCASLPTGDSYEQYFGPGTRLTVT.

This clonotype appeared many times. The rearrangement links TRBV20-1 to TRBJ1-6, with D tentatively TRBD1 (6 bases). This CDR3 has 16 amino acids. Trimming left V 6 bases short and J 9 bases short, with 24 bases between. Germline V gene sequence: CDR1 DFQATT, CDR2 SNEGSKA (reference sequence). CDR3 in DNA: TGCAGTGCCCCGCCAATGGGAACAGGGCCTCGTTCACCCCTCCACTTT. The encoded protein is CSAPPMGTGPRSPLHF.

The table lists this clonotype with many counts. The chain is built from TRBV7-6 and TRBJ1-2; D gene ambiguous. V lost 5 bases and J 3 bases, leaving 13 bases between the germline ends. This CDR3 has 14 amino acids. CDR1 and CDR2 from the germline V gene are SGHVS and FNYEAQ. CDR3 region: CASSPSGLHYGYTF. The CDR3 DNA sequence: TGTGCCAGCAGCCCCTCGGGCTTGCACTATGGCTACACCTTC.

In its sample, this clonotype was seen many times. V usage is TRBV2 and J usage is TRBJ1-1; the D is unclear. Per the germline V gene, CDR1 is SNHLY and CDR2 is FYNNEI. This CDR3 has 13 amino acids. The V end lost 4 bases, the J end lost 0 bases, and 6 bases lay between the germline ends. CDR3 DNA sequence: TGTGCCAGCAGTGGAGAACTGAACACTGAAGCTTTCTTT. This gives the protein CASSGELNTEAFF.

The chain recombines TRBV4-2 with TRBJ2-1; 8 bases match TRBD2. The ends lost 1 base at V and 0 bases at J; junction bases unmatched: 5. Germline CDR1 LGHNA, CDR2 YNFKEQ. CDR3 length: 17 residues. Written as DNA, the CDR3 is TGTGCCAGCAGCCAAGCGGGAGGGTTGAGCTCCTACAATGAGCAGTTCTTC. Its translation is CASSQAGGLSSYNEQFF.

At least ten counts were recorded for this clonotype. V is TRBV28 and J is TRBJ2-7; weak D call: TRBD2 (7 bases). CDR1 is MDHEN and CDR2 is SYDVKM in the germline V gene. The ends were cut back, 3 bases at V and 4 bases at J, with 16 bases in the middle. The CDR3 sequence is 15 residues long. CDR3 DNA: TGTGCCAGCAGTTTCCGCCTAAGGGGGGGATACGAGCAGTACTTC. Residues: CASSFRLRGGYEQYF.

With regard to this clonotype: A junction boundary mismatches the germline segment, possibly from a read error. The chain carries TRBV28 and TRBJ1-1, with no clear D. The CDR3 totals 11 residues. Germline CDR1 MDHEN, CDR2 SYDVKM. The CDR3 spells CVSQLNTEAFF. The CDR3 bases are TGTGTCAGCCAACTGAACACTGAAGCTTTCTTT. Drawing the rest from reference TRBV28 and TRBJ1-1, the complete variable domain is DVKVTQSSRYLVKRTGEKVFLECVQDMDHENMFWYRQDPGLGLRLIYFSYDVKMKEKGDIPEGYSVSREKKERFSLILESASTNQTSMYLCVSQLNTEAFFGQGTRLTVV.

This chain connects TRBV4-1 to TRBJ2-7; 10 nucleotides line up with TRBD2. The germline CDR1 and CDR2 sequences are MGHRA and YSYEKL. J lost 5 bases, V lost 1 base, and 5 bases had no gene match. The CDR3 is made up of 15 amino acids. CDR3 sequence: CASSQASGSRNEQYF. For the CDR3, the DNA is TGCGCCAGCAGCCAAGCTAGCGGGAGTAGGAACGAGCAGTACTTC.

This clonotype was observed a few times. This chain connects TRBV14 to TRBJ1-4, with no clear D. The CDR3 has 15 amino acids. V lost 3 bases and J lost 2, with 10 bases in between. Germline V gene data show CDR1 as SGHDN and CDR2 as FVKESK. The chain's CDR3 is CASSQRVTTNEKLFF. The CDR3 DNA is TGTGCCAGCAGCCAGAGGGTGACGACTAATGAAAAACTGTTTTTT.

This clonotype was recorded a few times. The chain employs TRBV19 and TRBJ1-2; 7 bases align to TRBD1. V shed 7 bases, J shed 0 bases, and the junction held 5 bases outside the gene matches. CDR1 is LNHDA and CDR2 is SQIVND in the germline V gene (reference sequence). The CDR3 is made up of 14 amino acids. CDR3 DNA sequence: TGTGCCAGTACCCTGGGACAGACTAACTATGGCTACACCTTC. Encoded protein: CASTLGQTNYGYTF.

This clonotype was detected many times. The chain couples TRBV7-9 to TRBJ1-4, with D tentatively TRBD1 (6 bases). The CDR3 totals 14 residues. V lost 5 bases and J 6 bases, leaving 13 bases between the germline ends. Germline loops: CDR1 SEHNR, CDR2 FQNEAQ (reference sequence). CDR3 bases: TGTGCCAGCAGCCGCCAGGGGCAAGATGAAAAACTGTTTTTT. This gives the protein CASSRQGQDEKLFF. The full variable domain, completed using reference TRBV7-9 and TRBJ1-4, is DTGVSQNPRHKITKRGQNVTFRCDPISEHNRLYWYRQTLGQGPEFLTYFQNEAQLEKSRLLSDRFSAERPKGSFSTLEIQRTEQGDSAMYLCASSRQGQDEKLFFGSGTQLSVL.

This clonotype was counted many times. The V and J genes are TRBV20-1 and TRBJ1-1; weak D call: TRBD1 (5 bases). Looked up from germline, CDR1 is DFQATT and CDR2 is SNEGSKA (reference sequence). Trimming shortened V by 1 base and J by 9 bases, and 18 bases separated the two germline ends. This CDR3 spans 14 amino acids. CDR3: CSARGPGLTAKAFF. CDR3 nucleotides: TGCAGTGCTAGAGGCCCAGGGCTAACAGCTAAAGCTTTCTTT.

V and J are TRBV7-3 and TRBJ1-2, with no clear D. V dropped 4 bases and J dropped 6 bases, with 12 bases sitting between them. This CDR3 is 13 amino acids long. The germline gives CDR1 SGHTA, CDR2 FQGTGA. The CDR3 region has the DNA TGTGCCAGCAGCTCAAACCTATATGATGGCTACACCTTC. Its protein is CASSSNLYDGYTF.

This clonotype has a count of ten or more. This rearrangement joins TRBV5-1 to TRBJ2-2; 10 bases are a match to TRBD1. Per germline, CDR1 SGHRS and CDR2 YFSETQ. This CDR3 comprises 18 residues. Trimming cost V 4 bases and J 0 bases; bases outside gene matches: 9. The CDR3 protein is CASSGRDRGPTNTGELFF. The CDR3 DNA sequence: TGCGCCAGCAGCGGGCGGGACAGGGGACCTACGAACACCGGGGAGCTGTTTTTT.